These T cell receptor beta chains were read from a single sample in a study of cytomegalovirus exposure and HLA in healthy donors. Repertoires were generated with immunoSEQ multiplex PCR, while TCRdb's copy carries only in-frame clones and drops some. The sample comprises roughly 100,000 clones, approximately 84% of which are singletons, and 5.6% rests with the top ten. The sample comprised PBMCs. Every receptor here comes from a male donor in good health and CMV-seronegative. CDR3s leave out the opening cysteine and the closing phenylalanine or tryptophan. Expanded clones are given a class, and other clones once, few, many or no size at all.

v_gene	j_gene	len	abundance	CDR3aa
TRBV27	TRBJ2-7	11	NA	ASSLGGDYEQY
TRBV11-1	TRBJ1-1	12	NA	ASSLTQGNTEAF
TRBV27	TRBJ1-2	16	NA	ASSLSTLSRQGWNGYT
TRBV18	TRBJ1-5	12	NA	ASSPSDSNQPQH
TRBV4-1	TRBJ1-3	13	NA	ASSHGAGSGNTIY
TRBV5-5	TRBJ1-2	13	few	ASSSVNSPYYGYT
TRBV7-9	TRBJ1-5	15	NA	SSSSGQGAWSNQPQH
TRBV7-6	TRBJ2-5	12	NA	ASSPGQGGETQY
TRBV4-1	TRBJ1-4	11	NA	ASSQGSWEKLF
TRBV19	TRBJ1-1	13	NA	ASSPRRQRNTEAF
TRBV7-3	TRBJ2-5	13	NA	ASSLGPSGGETQY
TRBV5-4	TRBJ2-7	17	NA	ASSLSGTSGIRSSYEQY
TRBV11-3	TRBJ2-2	13	NA	ASSHRVQDTGELF
TRBV9	TRBJ2-5	13	NA	ASSVGGGRAETQY
TRBV5-4	TRBJ1-2	15	NA	ASSPGQGRGGADGYT
TRBV5-5	TRBJ2-7	11	NA	ASSAGQSYEQY
TRBV2	TRBJ1-2	12	NA	ASSEAAVRGGYT
TRBV18	TRBJ1-1	13	NA	ASSPPDRGGSEAF
TRBV21-1	TRBJ2-2	9	medium-sized	ASSIYGELF
TRBV11-3	TRBJ2-5	13	NA	ASSLVVAGQETQY
TRBV7-2	TRBJ2-5	11	NA	ASSLGGRETQY
TRBV9	TRBJ1-3	15	NA	ASSTSPLVVSGNTIY
TRBV13	TRBJ2-1	13	NA	ASSLGQYSYNEQF
TRBV19	TRBJ2-7	11	few	ASTLTGTHEQY
TRBV19	TRBJ1-1	13	NA	ASSINGQWDTEAF
TRBV6-4	TRBJ2-3	13	NA	ASTQGTSGTDTQY
TRBV4-1	TRBJ1-2	11	NA	ASSLGTGGGYT
TRBV7-2	TRBJ2-5	14	NA	ASSSTRAESQETQY
TRBV14	TRBJ2-1	14	NA	ASSQDGGVIYNEQF
TRBV7-2	TRBJ2-1	14	few	ASSSQGAGGRNEQF
TRBV10-3	TRBJ2-7	11	NA	AISDGSGYEQY
TRBV4-3	TRBJ2-7	12	NA	ASSLRGEASEQY
TRBV11-3	TRBJ2-1	13	once	ASSLVAGGNNEQF
TRBV5-4	TRBJ1-2	13	once	ASRGQNTPNYGYT
TRBV7-2	TRBJ1-3	13	NA	ASSATGLSGNTIY
TRBV19	TRBJ1-5	14	NA	ASSIQGILGNQPQH
TRBV19	TRBJ2-2	16	NA	ASSATSGRSARAGELF
TRBV27	TRBJ1-5	14	NA	ASSPGTGTSNQPQH
TRBV30	TRBJ2-3	13	few	AWSEGTSATDTQY
TRBV6-1	TRBJ2-7	12	NA	ASSGQPLYDEQY
TRBV9	TRBJ1-3	16	NA	ASSAPQQGLSYGNTIY
TRBV18	TRBJ2-7	16	NA	ASSPWQYYRDSIYEQY
TRBV2	TRBJ1-2	12	NA	ASRRGQGANGYT
TRBV7-3	TRBJ1-2	13	NA	ASSLSGSTNYGYT
TRBV6-4	TRBJ2-3	14	NA	ASSDRGGRSTDTQY
TRBV28	TRBJ1-1	13	NA	ASSPNDRMNTEAF